The entry that follows covers one T cell receptor (beta chain) sequence. Its cognate antigen is unknown. The CDR3 runs to 15 residues. Germline V lookup: CDR1 MNHEY, CDR2 SMNVEV (reference sequence). V was trimmed by 6 bases and J by 4 bases, leaving 17 bases between them. The sample comes from a study of graft-versus-host responses after intestinal transplantation. Background on the study: Transplantation in recipients was multivisceral, liver-intestinal, or isolated intestinal. Every one of the recipients received anti-thymocyte globulin induction and afterwards took tacrolimus and steroids for 3 to 4 years.

The data were produced by immunoSEQ multiplex PCR, yet TCRdb's version contains in-frame clones alone and is incomplete. This repertoire shows over 75,000 clones, 80% to 95% found once; its top ten account for roughly 0.07%. The clonotype was recovered from a human donor who was the organ donor for an intestinal transplant. The sequenced sample was unstimulated CD8+ T cells sorted from spleen or lymph node cells, obtained before transplant. The chain combines TRBV27 with TRBJ2-3; weak D call: TRBD1 (6 bases). CDR3 sequence reads: CASRTDRMVADTQYF. The DNA for the CDR3 is TGTGCCAGCAGGACCGACAGGATGGTAGCAGATACGCAGTATTTT.